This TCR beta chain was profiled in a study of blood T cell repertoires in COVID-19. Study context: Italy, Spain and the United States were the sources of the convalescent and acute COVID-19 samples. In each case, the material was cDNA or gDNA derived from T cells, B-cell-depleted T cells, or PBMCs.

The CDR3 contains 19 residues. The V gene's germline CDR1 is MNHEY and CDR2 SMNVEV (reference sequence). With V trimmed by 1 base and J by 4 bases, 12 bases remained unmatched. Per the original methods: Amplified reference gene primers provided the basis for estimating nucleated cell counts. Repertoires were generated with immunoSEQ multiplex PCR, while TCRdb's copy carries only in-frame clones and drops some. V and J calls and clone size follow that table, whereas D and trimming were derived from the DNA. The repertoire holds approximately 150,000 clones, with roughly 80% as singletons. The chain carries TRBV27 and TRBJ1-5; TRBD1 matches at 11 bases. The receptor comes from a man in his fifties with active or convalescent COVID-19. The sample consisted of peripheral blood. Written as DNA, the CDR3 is TGTGCCAGCAGTTTATTTGCCCCACGGACAGGGGGCAAGAATCAGCCCCAGCATTTT. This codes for CASSLFAPRTGGKNQPQHF.